This TCR beta chain was profiled in a study of cytotoxic CD8 clonotypes in ibrutinib-treated CLL. General study findings and limits: Higher circulating CD8+ T-cell counts strongly accompanied higher baseline clonality, above age-matched healthy donors. The clonality rise at ibrutinib response reflected private clonotype expansion.

Libraries were prepared by immunoSEQ multiplex PCR; TCRdb keeps only in-frame clonotypes and omits some of them. The sample has 45,000 or so clones, more than 60% seen once. The CDR3 runs to 15 residues. Germline values: CDR1 MNHNS, CDR2 SASEGT. J gave up 5 bases and V 2 bases, and 8 bases lay outside the gene matches. Concerning this clone itself: What it recognizes is unknown.

V gene TRBV6-1 combines with J gene TRBJ1-2, with 7 nucleotides matching TRBD1. This sequence was found in a human donor with chronic lymphocytic leukemia. This material consisted of PBMCs, taken after 12 months of ibrutinib treatment. This chain's CDR3 is CASSEFFEGQYGYTF. CDR3 nucleotide sequence: TGTGCCAGCAGTGAATTCTTCGAGGGACAGTATGGCTACACCTTC.